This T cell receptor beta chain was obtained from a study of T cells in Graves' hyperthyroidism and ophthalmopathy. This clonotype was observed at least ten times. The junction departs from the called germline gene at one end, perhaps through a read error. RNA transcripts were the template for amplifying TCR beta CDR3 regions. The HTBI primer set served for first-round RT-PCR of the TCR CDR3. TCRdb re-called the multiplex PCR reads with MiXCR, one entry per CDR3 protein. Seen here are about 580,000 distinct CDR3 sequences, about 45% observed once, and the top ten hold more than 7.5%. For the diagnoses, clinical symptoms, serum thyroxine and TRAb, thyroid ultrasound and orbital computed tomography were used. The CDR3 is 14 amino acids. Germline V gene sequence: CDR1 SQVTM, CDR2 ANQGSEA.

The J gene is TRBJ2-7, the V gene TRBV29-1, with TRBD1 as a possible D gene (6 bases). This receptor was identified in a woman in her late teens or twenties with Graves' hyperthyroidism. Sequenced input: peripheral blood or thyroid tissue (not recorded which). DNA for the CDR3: TGCAGCGTTCAAGACAGGATTACAACCTACGAGCAGTACTTC. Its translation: CSVQDRITTYEQYF.